The 20 T cell receptor beta chains listed next were all sequenced from one sample in a study of cytotoxic CD8 clonotypes in ibrutinib-treated CLL. The assay was immunoSEQ multiplex PCR, and TCRdb's table has in-frame clones only and misses some. The data contain approximately 150,000 clones, around nine tenths of them singletons. Source: PBMCs, taken at disease progression, from a patient treated with ibrutinib. The receptors shown here come from a human donor with chronic lymphocytic leukemia.

Written as DNA, the CDR3 is TGTGCCAGCAGCAACTCCGGGACAGCCAAAAACATTCAGTACTTC. This translates into CASSNSGTAKNIQYF. V usage is TRBV11-3 and J usage is TRBJ2-4, with D tentatively TRBD1 or TRBD2 (5 bases each). V lost 5 bases and J lost 0, with 11 bases in between. CDR3 length: 15 residues. Germline CDR1 and CDR2: SGHNT and YENEEA.

The rearrangement links TRBV28 to TRBJ2-2, with D maybe TRBD1 (6 bases). The ends were cut back, 6 bases at V and 4 bases at J, with 15 bases in the middle. CDR3 size: 15 residues. Germline V lookup: CDR1 MDHEN, CDR2 SYDVKM. This CDR3 reads CASSRTDTRTGELFF. The DNA for the CDR3 is TGTGCCAGCAGCCGGACAGATACCCGCACCGGGGAGCTGTTTTTT.

This chain uses TRBV4-1 with TRBJ1-2; TRBD1 matches 8 bases. Per the germline V gene, CDR1 is MGHRA and CDR2 is YSYEKL. The CDR3 consists of 16 residues. With V trimmed by 0 bases and J by 5 bases, 8 bases remained unmatched. In DNA, the CDR3 is TGCGCCAGCAGCCAAGATCCCACAGGGGGGACTTATGGCTACACCTTC. This gives the protein CASSQDPTGGTYGYTF.

The chain links TRBV30 to TRBJ2-7; either TRBD1 or TRBD2 may fit D (5 bases each). The germline V gene has CDR1 GTSNPN and CDR2 SVGIG (reference sequence). V was cut by 5 bases and J by 4 bases, with 18 bases left in between. The CDR3 covers 14 residues. CDR3 amino acids: CAWLVPDSGYEQYF. In DNA, the CDR3 is TGTGCCTGGCTGGTCCCCGACAGCGGTTACGAGCAGTACTTC.

The rearrangement links TRBV27 to TRBJ1-1; a weak D match, TRBD1 (5 bases). The germline V and J ends were trimmed by 7 bases and 8 bases, with 17 bases remaining between them. The CDR3 is 13 residues long. Germline CDR1 and CDR2: MNHEY and SMNVEV (reference sequence). The CDR3 DNA sequence: TGTGCCAGCAACAACGGTGGGGCAGGCGAAGCTTTCTTT. This encodes CASNNGGAGEAFF.

The chain joins TRBV11-1 to TRBJ2-7, with 8 bases fitting TRBD1. J gave up 7 bases and V 5 bases, and 13 bases lay outside the gene matches. Germline loops: CDR1 SGHAT, CDR2 FQDESV (reference sequence). The CDR3 sequence is 15 residues long. The CDR3 reads CASSRGTGDLGEQYF. The CDR3 DNA reads as TGTGCCAGCAGCCGCGGGACAGGTGACCTGGGGGAGCAGTACTTC.

This clone came up a few times. The chain carries TRBV19 and TRBJ2-2; 10 bases are shared with TRBD1. Trimming removed 4 bases from V and 3 bases from J; junction bases left unmatched: 5. The V gene's germline CDR1 is LNHDA and CDR2 SQIVND (reference sequence). This CDR3 has 16 residues. The CDR3 DNA follows: TGTGCCAGTAGTAGTTTGGGGACAGGGGACACCGGGGAGCTGTTTTTT. Its translation: CASSSLGTGDTGELFF.

V and J are TRBV10-3 and TRBJ2-3; 9 positions match TRBD2. The CDR3 covers 13 residues. Germline V gives CDR1 ENHRY, CDR2 SYGVKD. Trimming took 9 bases from V and 1 from J; bases not matched to a gene: 2. The CDR3 region has the DNA TGTGCCATTAGCGGGAGAGGCACAGATACGCAGTATTTT. It specifies CAISGRGTDTQYF.

The V and J genes are TRBV10-3 and TRBJ2-7; no clear D gene. The CDR3 is 14 amino acids. Germline values: CDR1 ENHRY, CDR2 SYGVKD. The V and J ends lost 4 bases and 2 bases respectively, with 12 bases between them. The CDR3: CAISGLAGTYEQYF. The CDR3 nucleotides are TGTGCCATCAGTGGATTAGCTGGGACCTACGAGCAGTACTTC.

The rearrangement joins TRBV4-3 to TRBJ1-5; possible D gene TRBD1, 5 bases. CDR1 and CDR2 from the germline V gene are LGHNA and YSLEER. The CDR3 runs to 15 residues. V was shortened by 4 bases and J by 3 bases, with 13 bases between the two germline ends. The CDR3 loop reads CASSLNRIDNQPQHF. CDR3 sequence (DNA): TGCGCCAGCAGCCTGAACAGGATTGACAATCAGCCCCAGCATTTT.

The chain is built from TRBV18 and TRBJ2-3; the D gene could be TRBD1 or TRBD2 (6 bases each). V lost 1 base and J lost 2, with 10 bases in between. CDR1 KGHSH and CDR2 LQKENI come from the germline V gene. The CDR3 sequence is 15 residues long. CDR3 nucleotide sequence: TGTGCCAGCTCACCACGGGGGGCACCCACAGATACGCAGTATTTT. Translating it yields CASSPRGAPTDTQYF. The full variable domain, its missing parts supplied by reference TRBV18 and TRBJ2-3, is NAGVMQNPRHLVRRRGQEARLRCSPMKGHSHVYWYRQLPEEGLKFMVYLQKENIIDESGMPKERFSAEFPKEGPSILRIQQVVRGDSAAYFCASSPRGAPTDTQYFGPGTRLTVL.

The chain carries TRBV9 and TRBJ2-7; 12 bases agree with TRBD2. V trimming: 0 bases; J trimming: 5 bases; junction bases outside the gene matches: 6. CDR1 SGDLS and CDR2 YYNGEE come from the germline V gene. The CDR3 totals 16 residues. The CDR3 loop reads CASSVGTSGTFNEQYF. DNA for the CDR3: TGTGCCAGCAGCGTAGGGACTAGCGGGACGTTCAACGAGCAGTACTTC. Variable domain in full (rest from reference TRBV9 and TRBJ2-7): DSGVTQTPKHLITATGQRVTLRCSPRSGDLSVYWYQQSLDQGLQFLIQYYNGEERAKGNILERFSAQQFPDLHSELNLSSLELGDSALYFCASSVGTSGTFNEQYFGPGTRLTVT.

The chain carries TRBV7-9 and TRBJ2-1; the D is unclear. CDR3 length: 13 residues. Trimming took off 6 bases at V and 4 bases at J, with 10 bases between the two ends. CDR1 is SEHNR and CDR2 is FQNEAQ in the germline V gene (reference sequence). The CDR3 sequence is CASRVAEYNEQFF. The CDR3 region has the DNA TGTGCCAGCAGAGTAGCAGAGTACAATGAGCAGTTCTTC.

The chain has TRBV7-9 and TRBJ2-3, with D unclear. Trimming removed 2 bases at V and 2 bases at J, with 17 bases between. This CDR3 comprises 17 residues. Germline values: CDR1 SEHNR, CDR2 FQNEAQ (reference sequence). The CDR3 coding sequence is TGTGCCAGCAGCTTATGGGCTCGAGCCAGAGACACAGATACGCAGTATTTT. Protein sequence: CASSLWARARDTDTQYF.

The chain combines TRBV19 with TRBJ1-1, with a weak D call TRBD1 (5 bases). CDR1 LNHDA and CDR2 SQIVND come from the germline V gene (reference sequence). The CDR3 spans 14 residues. Trimming removed 2 bases at V and 2 bases at J, with 9 bases between. CDR3 sequence reads: CASSIPGLNTEAFF. The CDR3 DNA sequence: TGTGCCAGTAGTATACCGGGGCTAAACACTGAAGCTTTCTTT.

The chain links TRBV2 to TRBJ2-1; 7 bases are shared with TRBD1. The CDR3 is 12 residues long. Unmatched junction bases numbered 3, after V lost 7 bases and J lost 6 bases. The germline V gene encodes CDR1 SNHLY and CDR2 FYNNEI. The CDR3 nucleotides are TGTGCCAGCAAGGGGGCTGGCAATGAGCAGTTCTTC. Protein: CASKGAGNEQFF.

V is TRBV9 and J is TRBJ2-7; TRBD1 matches at 8 bases. The CDR3 sequence is 14 residues long. From germline, CDR1 is SGDLS and CDR2 YYNGEE. V lost 4 bases, J lost 2 bases, and 5 bases stayed unmatched. The CDR3 DNA reads TGTGCCAGCAGCTCCCGGACAGGGACCTACGAGCAGTACTTC. It yields the protein CASSSRTGTYEQYF.

CDR3: CASSSHRDGYTF. Here the CDR3 DNA reads TGTGCCAGCAGTTCCCACAGGGACGGCTACACCTTC. The chain joins TRBV27 to TRBJ1-2, with D perhaps matching TRBD1 (6 bases). The CDR3 is 12 amino acids. Trimming removed 4 bases at V and 8 bases at J, with 11 bases between. Per the germline V gene, CDR1 is MNHEY and CDR2 is SMNVEV (reference sequence).

The chain uses TRBV10-3 and TRBJ2-7, with TRBD1 matching over 8 bases. The CDR3 loop spans 14 amino acids. The trim removed 8 bases at V and 5 bases at J, leaving 11 bases unmatched. Germline CDR1 ENHRY, CDR2 SYGVKD. The CDR3 region is CAIGPGQATNEQYF. The DNA of the CDR3 is TGTGCCATCGGACCGGGACAGGCAACGAACGAGCAGTACTTC.

The chain joins TRBV6-5 to TRBJ2-7, with TRBD1 as a possible D gene (5 bases). Per the germline V gene, CDR1 is MNHEY and CDR2 is SVGAGI. The CDR3 runs 15 residues. The germline V and J ends were trimmed by 0 bases and 3 bases, with 12 bases remaining between them. The CDR3 is CASSYSSQGSYEQYF. The CDR3 bases are TGTGCCAGCAGTTACTCGAGCCAGGGAAGCTACGAGCAGTACTTC.